The present T cell receptor (beta chain) was sequenced within a study of blood T cells in healthy people across ages. This CDR3 contains 15 residues. Per germline, CDR1 MNHNS and CDR2 SASEGT. Trimming cost V 6 bases and J 0 bases, with 9 bases left between them. For the second PCR, which ran for about 6 to 12 cycles, a sample-barcoded 5' primer and a J-beta primer mix were used. TCRdb used MiXCR to reprocess the 5' RACE reads, holding one entry per CDR3 protein. Altogether roughly 790,000 distinct CDR3 sequences are present, 40% to 45% being singletons, with the ten largest covering around a fifth. This clonotype was observed a handful of times.

Sequencing was done on a sample of blood. The gene calls are TRBV6-1 and TRBJ2-6, with unresolved D. This clonotype was obtained from a woman aged 55-70 years in good health. Here the CDR3 DNA reads TGTGCCAGCAGGACACCCTACTCTGGGGCCAACGTCCTGACTTTC. It is translated as CASRTPYSGANVLTF.